Following are 24 T cell receptor beta chains from one sample sequenced in a study of technical replicates of blood from a handful of donors (dated by TCRdb to between 2016 and 2019). The library was prepared using the immunoSEQ multiplex PCR assay. TCRdb provides this immuneACCESS table in a form limited to in-frame rearrangements. Some clones are lacking; in checked studies, under half of them reflect an unresolved V gene, and why the rest are absent is not known. This sample is represented by under 95,000 clones; around 94% of them were singletons. The ten largest clonotypes hold approximately 0.25% of the sample. Sequenced input: T cells isolated from PBMCs. These receptors came from a human donor in good health.

A note on this clone: The same CDR3 arises from other DNA sequences in this sample as well. This sequence joins TRBV19 and TRBJ2-3, with D tentatively TRBD1 (5 bases). The V end was cut by 3 bases, the J end by 3 bases, with 7 bases between. Germline-derived CDR1 and CDR2 are LNHDA and SQIVND (reference sequence). The CDR3 contains 13 residues. The CDR3 is CASSIQGTDTQYF. CDR3 sequence (DNA): TGTGCCAGTAGTATCCAGGGAACAGATACGCAGTATTTT.

The chain is built from TRBV20-1 and TRBJ1-2; 7 nucleotides agree with TRBD1. The CDR3 covers 11 residues. CDR1 and CDR2 from the germline V gene are DFQATT and SNEGSKA (reference sequence). J lost 8 bases, V lost 5 bases, and 5 bases had no gene match. The CDR3 sequence: CSAGTGEGYTF. In DNA, the CDR3 is TGCAGTGCTGGAACAGGGGAGGGCTACACCTTC.

The V gene is TRBV9, the J gene TRBJ2-7, with TRBD1 identical over 9 bases. The CDR3 extends over 14 amino acids. The junction had 7 bases not matched to a gene; V was cut back by 3 bases and J by 6 bases. Germline loops: CDR1 SGDLS, CDR2 YYNGEE. The CDR3 protein is CASSGRTGELEQYF. The CDR3 nucleotides are TGTGCCAGCAGCGGACGGACAGGGGAGCTCGAGCAGTACTTC.

The chain is built from TRBV4-2 and TRBJ2-1; TRBD2 matches 11 bases. The trim removed 4 bases at V and 6 bases at J, leaving 8 bases unmatched. Germline CDR1 is LGHNA and CDR2 is YNFKEQ. This CDR3 is built from 16 residues. This CDR3 is CASSPLAGVAVNEQFF. CDR3 coding DNA: TGTGCCAGCAGCCCACTAGCGGGAGTAGCGGTCAATGAGCAGTTCTTC.

The chain employs TRBV15 and TRBJ2-5; TRBD2 matches 7 bases. J gave up 7 bases and V 0 bases, and 8 bases lay outside the gene matches. The V gene's germline CDR1 is LNHNV and CDR2 YYDKDF (reference sequence). The CDR3 is 15 amino acids. For the CDR3, the DNA is TGTGCCACCAGCAGAGAGGTGGGGGGGTCCGGGACCCAGTACTTC. Translation gives CATSREVGGSGTQYF.

On this clone: In the same sample, other DNA sequences code for this CDR3. The chain couples TRBV5-6 to TRBJ1-2, with a possible D match to TRBD1 (5 bases). CDR3 length: 14 residues. V was shortened by 4 bases and J by 4 bases, with 14 bases between the two germline ends. CDR1 and CDR2 (germline): SGHDT, YYEEEE. CDR3 protein: CASSPPQGGYGYTF. The CDR3 coding sequence is TGTGCCAGCAGCCCACCCCAGGGTGGCTATGGCTACACCTTC.

The J gene is TRBJ1-2, the V gene TRBV19, with 7 bases matching TRBD1. The CDR3 covers 17 residues. Trimming removed 6 bases from V and 2 bases from J; junction bases left unmatched: 15. Germline V gene data show CDR1 as LNHDA and CDR2 as SQIVND (reference sequence). This chain's CDR3 is CASSISGVKGANYGYTF. CDR3 coding DNA: TGTGCCAGTAGCATTTCGGGGGTGAAGGGGGCAAACTATGGCTACACCTTC.

The CDR3 nucleotides read TGTGCCATCAGGGGGACTAGCGGCCAAGAGACCCAGTACTTC. This codes for CAIRGTSGQETQYF. The rearrangement uses TRBV10-3 and TRBJ2-5; TRBD2 aligns across 11 bases. Germline CDR1 and CDR2: ENHRY and SYGVKD. V shed 6 bases, J shed 1 base, and the junction held 1 base outside the gene matches. The CDR3 covers 14 residues.

The rearrangement links TRBV29-1 to TRBJ2-3; 7 bases agree with TRBD2. The CDR3 runs 15 residues. Germline CDR1 reads SQVTM; CDR2 reads ANQGSEA. V was pared by 6 bases and J by 1 base, with 10 bases of the junction left unmatched. DNA of the CDR3: TGCAGCGTCGGCGGGTCTAGCGGACGCACAGATACGCAGTATTTT. The encoded protein is CSVGGSSGRTDTQYF.

The V and J genes are TRBV14 and TRBJ2-1; 10 nucleotides align to TRBD1. The CDR3 has 15 residues. The ends lost 4 bases at V and 8 bases at J; junction bases unmatched: 8. Germline V gene sequence: CDR1 SGHDN, CDR2 FVKESK. CDR3 amino acids: CASSPWDRGGDEQFF. The DNA for the CDR3 is TGTGCCAGCAGCCCTTGGGACAGGGGAGGGGATGAGCAGTTCTTC.

This clone was observed a handful of times. The chain employs TRBV29-1 and TRBJ1-2; TRBD1 matches 11 bases. V was clipped by 4 bases and J by 3 bases; unmatched bases: 4. The length of the CDR3 is 14 residues. Germline V gene lookup returns CDR1 SQVTM and CDR2 ANQGSEA. As DNA, the CDR3 is TGCAGCGTTGGTCGGGACAGGGGGGACTATGGCTACACCTTC. Translated: CSVGRDRGDYGYTF.

The genes are TRBV4-1 and TRBJ2-5; 12 bases line up with TRBD2. CDR1 is MGHRA and CDR2 is YSYEKL in the germline V gene. CDR3 length: 16 residues. The ends lost 4 bases at V and 5 bases at J; junction bases unmatched: 8. The CDR3 coding sequence is TGCGCCAGCAGCCCGACTAGCGGGAGAGGGCGGGAGACCCAGTACTTC. As protein: CASSPTSGRGRETQYF.

The V and J genes are TRBV2 and TRBJ1-1, with D maybe TRBD1 (6 bases). The CDR3 runs 12 residues. V was pared by 3 bases and J by 7 bases, with 9 bases between. Germline V lookup: CDR1 SNHLY, CDR2 FYNNEI. CDR3 residues: CASSDSTGEAFF. CDR3 coding DNA: TGTGCCAGCAGTGATTCGACAGGTGAAGCTTTCTTT.

The chain recombines TRBV2 with TRBJ2-7, with D possibly matching TRBD2 (5 bases). V lost 11 bases, J lost 1 base, and 18 bases lay in between. The CDR3 runs 14 residues. Germline V gene sequence: CDR1 SNHLY, CDR2 FYNNEI. The CDR3 DNA sequence: TGTGCCCAAGACTTTGGGGAGCGATCCTACGAGCAGTACTTC. Protein sequence: CAQDFGERSYEQYF.

V and J are TRBV6-5 and TRBJ2-7; D is perhaps TRBD2 (6 bases). The germline gives CDR1 MNHEY, CDR2 SVGAGI. The V end lost 2 bases, the J end lost 2 bases, and 16 bases lay between the germline ends. The CDR3 is 16 residues long. The CDR3 region has the DNA TGTGCCAGCAGTTACCGAGACATCGGGGGAGCCTACGAGCAGTACTTC. Protein sequence: CASSYRDIGGAYEQYF.

V is TRBV27 and J is TRBJ2-7, with 8 bases lining up with TRBD1. CDR3 length equals 14 residues. The V segment lost 4 bases and the J segment 3 bases; nucleotides outside the gene matches: 5. Germline V gene sequence: CDR1 MNHEY, CDR2 SMNVEV (reference sequence). The CDR3 sequence: CASSSLDRVYEQYF. The CDR3 nucleotides read TGTGCCAGCAGTTCATTGGACAGGGTCTACGAGCAGTACTTC.

The chain recombines TRBV27 with TRBJ2-2, with D uncertain. Germline V gene sequence: CDR1 MNHEY, CDR2 SMNVEV (reference sequence). The length of the CDR3 is 15 residues. Trimming took off 2 bases at V and 2 bases at J, with 9 bases between the two ends. The CDR3 bases are TGTGCCAGCAGTTTAGCACAGACCAACACCGGGGAGCTGTTTTTT. Translated, it gives CASSLAQTNTGELFF.

V usage is TRBV28 and J usage is TRBJ2-7, with TRBD1 matching 7 bases. J lost 3 bases, V lost 1 base, and 6 bases had no gene match. Germline-derived CDR1 and CDR2 are MDHEN and SYDVKM. The CDR3 is 15 residues long. The CDR3 spells CASSLLAGGLYEQYF. The CDR3 DNA sequence: TGTGCCAGCAGTTTATTGGCAGGGGGTCTCTACGAGCAGTACTTC. Looking up the rest from reference TRBV28 and TRBJ2-7 gives the full variable domain: DVKVTQSSRYLVKRTGEKVFLECVQDMDHENMFWYRQDPGLGLRLIYFSYDVKMKEKGDIPEGYSVSREKKERFSLILESASTNQTSMYLCASSLLAGGLYEQYFGPGTRLTVT.

The chain employs TRBV4-1 and TRBJ2-3, with 8 bases matching TRBD2. The CDR3 length is 19 residues. Germline CDR1 is MGHRA and CDR2 is YSYEKL. The V gene end was trimmed by 0 bases and the J gene end by 1 base; junction bases not matched to a gene: 12. This CDR3 reads CASSQEGPFRAGGTDTQYF. DNA for the CDR3: TGCGCCAGCAGCCAAGAGGGCCCCTTTAGAGCGGGGGGCACAGATACGCAGTATTTT.

This chain connects TRBV18 to TRBJ1-1, with 9 bases lining up with TRBD1. Germline CDR1 KGHSH, CDR2 LQKENI. Trimming removed 5 bases from V and 4 bases from J; junction bases left unmatched: 8. The CDR3 runs 15 residues. The CDR3 DNA reads as TGTGCCAGCTCAGAAGGGGACAGGGTATCCACTGAAGCTTTCTTT. Its translation: CASSEGDRVSTEAFF.

The rearrangement uses TRBV9 and TRBJ2-1; 10 nucleotides agree with TRBD2. CDR3 length equals 16 residues. V was clipped by 2 bases and J by 4 bases; unmatched bases: 6. The germline CDR1 and CDR2 sequences are SGDLS and YYNGEE. The CDR3 DNA is TGTGCCAGCAGCGTGACCGGGACTAGCGATTACAATGAGCAGTTCTTC. This gives the protein CASSVTGTSDYNEQFF.

This clone showed up just once. The V gene is TRBV6-5, the J gene TRBJ2-1, with TRBD2 matching over 9 bases. Germline V gene sequence: CDR1 MNHEY, CDR2 SVGAGI. This CDR3 region has 16 residues. The V segment lost 2 bases and the J segment 4 bases; nucleotides outside the gene matches: 6. The CDR3 region is CASSYLAGKDYNEQFF. DNA for the CDR3: TGTGCCAGCAGTTACCTAGCGGGGAAAGATTACAATGAGCAGTTCTTC.

The rearrangement uses TRBV6-4 and TRBJ1-2, with TRBD1 identical over 10 bases. The CDR3 is made up of 14 amino acids. J gave up 6 bases and V 6 bases, and 7 bases lay outside the gene matches. The germline gives CDR1 MRHNA, CDR2 SNTAGT. The CDR3 bases are TGTGCCAGCAGACCCGGACAGGGGGTACATGGCTACACCTTC. This translates into CASRPGQGVHGYTF.

The rearrangement uses TRBV6-1 and TRBJ1-2; TRBD1 agrees at 9 bases. Germline V CDR1 and CDR2: MNHNS, SASEGT. V gave up 6 bases and J gave up 3 bases; unmatched junction bases: 5. The length of the CDR3 is 14 residues. The CDR3 coding sequence is TGTGCCAGCAGGGATCGGACAGGGGACTATGGCTACACCTTC. Residues: CASRDRTGDYGYTF.